The 14 T cell receptor beta chains below were found in one sample sequenced in a study of blood T cell repertoires in COVID-19 (dated by TCRdb to 2020 to 2021). The library was made by the immunoSEQ multiplex PCR assay. TCRdb obtained this table from immuneACCESS and retained in-frame rearrangements with V and J assigned. These tables miss some clones; where compared with another copy, unresolved V genes account for less than half of the shortfall, and the remainder is unexplained. The sample table records just over 90,000 clones; roughly 85% of these occur just once. Clones ranked in the top ten supply 16% of the sample. What was sequenced was peripheral blood. The receptors here all came from a human donor in a cohort sampled during active COVID-19.

The rearrangement links TRBV5-1 to TRBJ2-3; TRBD1 aligns across 9 bases. Germline V gene sequence: CDR1 SGHRS, CDR2 YFSETQ. The V segment lost 0 bases and the J segment 1 base; nucleotides outside the gene matches: 9. CDR3 size: 18 residues. The DNA of the CDR3 is TGCGCCAGCAGCTTGGGTCGACCGGGACAGGGAGGCACAGATACGCAGTATTTT. This translates into CASSLGRPGQGGTDTQYF.

The chain is built from TRBV28 and TRBJ1-3; a weak D match, TRBD1 (6 bases). The V and J ends lost 6 bases and 5 bases respectively, with 20 bases between them. This CDR3 is built from 16 residues. Germline V gives CDR1 MDHEN, CDR2 SYDVKM. Written as DNA, the CDR3 is TGTGCCAGCAGCCCCCCACAGGGTTTAGGACGAAACACCATATATTTT. It codes for CASSPPQGLGRNTIYF.

The chain is built from TRBV4-1 and TRBJ2-7, with 9 nucleotides matching TRBD1. V gave up 3 bases and J gave up 6 bases; unmatched junction bases: 3. The CDR3 is 13 residues long. CDR1 is MGHRA and CDR2 is YSYEKL in the germline V gene. CDR3 loop: CASSQGDRAEQYF. The CDR3 DNA is TGCGCCAGCAGCCAGGGGGACAGGGCCGAGCAGTACTTC.

V and J are TRBV6-5 and TRBJ2-7; D possibly corresponds to TRBD2 (5 bases). V shed 7 bases and J shed 5 bases, with 18 bases lying between them. CDR3 size: 14 residues. Per the germline V gene, CDR1 is MNHEY and CDR2 is SVGAGI. CDR3 amino acids: CASTPWRGRDEQYF. DNA of the CDR3: TGTGCCAGCACCCCCTGGCGAGGGCGGGACGAGCAGTACTTC.

The V and J genes are TRBV7-8 and TRBJ1-4; 10 bases fit TRBD1. Germline lookup yields CDR1 SGHVS and CDR2 FQNEAQ. CDR3 length: 16 residues. The V segment lost 2 bases and the J segment 8 bases; nucleotides outside the gene matches: 8. The CDR3 region is CASSLPFGTGDEKLFF. The CDR3 DNA reads as TGTGCCAGCAGCTTACCGTTCGGGACAGGGGACGAAAAACTGTTTTTT.

The chain is built from TRBV18 and TRBJ2-1; maybe TRBD2 (6 bases). The CDR3 has 13 residues. Trimming stripped 3 bases from V and 9 bases from J, with 12 bases between. Germline V lookup: CDR1 KGHSH, CDR2 LQKENI. CDR3 amino acids: CASSPSLAAEQFF. Written as DNA, the CDR3 is TGTGCCAGCTCACCCTCCTTAGCGGCTGAGCAGTTCTTC.

This clone has more than one count but fewer than ten. The chain is built from TRBV11-3 and TRBJ2-1; weak D call: TRBD1 (5 bases). The CDR3 extends over 13 amino acids. The germline CDR1 and CDR2 sequences are SGHNT and YENEEA. Trimming removed 5 bases from V and 4 bases from J, with 9 bases in between. The CDR3 DNA reads TGTGCCAGCAGCATCGGACAATACAATGAGCAGTTCTTC. This sequence encodes CASSIGQYNEQFF.

V usage is TRBV28 and J usage is TRBJ2-3; 8 bases agree with TRBD2. The J segment lost 5 bases and the V segment lost 8 bases, leaving 6 bases of the junction unmatched. The CDR3 has 13 amino acids. Germline assignment: CDR1 MDHEN and CDR2 SYDVKM. The CDR3 loop reads CASASGGQDTQYF. Here the CDR3 DNA reads TGTGCCAGCGCTTCGGGAGGGCAAGATACGCAGTATTTT.

V and J are TRBV4-1 and TRBJ1-5, with unresolved D. Germline V gene data show CDR1 as MGHRA and CDR2 as YSYEKL. CDR3 size: 15 residues. Trimming took 1 base from V and 0 from J, leaving 7 bases between them. The chain's CDR3 is CASSQAVNSNQPQHF. In DNA, the CDR3 is TGCGCCAGCAGCCAAGCGGTTAATAGCAATCAGCCCCAGCATTTT.

The J gene is TRBJ2-6, the V gene TRBV5-8, with D maybe TRBD2 (6 bases). Trimming stripped 1 base from V and 4 bases from J, with 15 bases between. CDR1 SGHTS and CDR2 YDEGEE come from the germline V gene. The CDR3 contains 17 residues. The CDR3 loop reads CASSLRSGDSGANVLTF. The CDR3 DNA sequence: TGTGCCAGCAGCTTGAGATCGGGGGATTCCGGGGCCAACGTCCTGACTTTC.

This clone was recorded a few times. This chain connects TRBV25-1 to TRBJ2-5; D is undetermined. CDR1 MGHDK and CDR2 SYGVNS come from the germline V gene. The CDR3 sequence is 14 residues long. V lost 3 bases to trimming and J lost 1 base, with 9 bases between them. This CDR3 reads CASSESGRQETQYF. In nucleotides, the CDR3 is TGTGCCAGCAGTGAGTCAGGTCGCCAAGAGACCCAGTACTTC.

This chain connects TRBV5-1 to TRBJ1-1; 9 positions agree with TRBD1. The V gene end was trimmed by 5 bases and the J gene end by 7 bases; junction bases not matched to a gene: 9. The CDR3 length is 14 residues. Germline assignment: CDR1 SGHRS and CDR2 YFSETQ. In DNA, the CDR3 is TGCGCCAGCAGGTCGGGACAGGGAATTGGTGAAGCTTTCTTT. The encoded protein is CASRSGQGIGEAFF.

The chain is built from TRBV12-3 or TRBV12-4 and TRBJ1-1; D perhaps matches TRBD1 (6 bases). V gave up 7 bases and J gave up 1 base, with 10 bases separating them. The length of the CDR3 is 13 residues. The CDR3 DNA reads TGTGCCAGCACCTACAGGGAGAACACTGAAGCTTTCTTT. It is translated as CASTYRENTEAFF.

The J gene is TRBJ1-1, the V gene TRBV5-1; D call uncertain. Trimming pared 3 bases from V and 1 base from J, leaving 10 bases between. The CDR3 runs 14 residues. Germline V gene data show CDR1 as SGHRS and CDR2 as YFSETQ. The CDR3 protein is CASSSGAQNTEAFF. For the CDR3, the DNA is TGCGCCAGCAGCTCCGGAGCCCAGAACACTGAAGCTTTCTTT.